This T cell receptor (beta chain) stems from a study of shared clonotypes between healthy human individuals. Findings and caveats of the study: Compared with clonotypes that all four donors shared, non-shared clonotypes had lower generation probabilities. Incomplete sequencing of sorted subsets was indicated by rarefaction despite large depth.

The CDR3 consists of 19 residues. Germline V gives CDR1 SGHAT, CDR2 FQNNGV. The J segment lost 4 bases and the V segment lost 2 bases, leaving 10 bases of the junction unmatched. As for this clone: The antigen is not known.

Naive CD8 cells were CD45RO-negative, positively selected for CCR7, excluding terminally differentiated effector memory CD45RA+ cells. Every donor was a Caucasian adult from Nashville, Tennessee. Libraries were prepared by immunoSEQ multiplex PCR; TCRdb keeps only in-frame clonotypes and omits some of them. The table lists 2 million or so clones, approximately 94% of them singletons, with 1% to 1.3% in the top ten. The chain recombines TRBV11-2 with TRBJ2-3, with 15 bases fitting TRBD2. The source material was naive CD8+ T cells sorted from blood. The source of this sequence is a man between 18 and 35 years old in good health. The CDR3 DNA reads as TGTGCCAGCAGCTTATTTGGGACTAGCGGGGGGCTCCAGCCAGATACGCAGTATTTT. This codes for CASSLFGTSGGLQPDTQYF.